Below are 8 T cell receptor beta chains sequenced from a single sample in a study of blood T cell repertoires in COVID-19 (dated by TCRdb to 2019 to 2021). Receptors were amplified or captured by the immunoSEQ multiplex PCR assay. What TCRdb holds here is the immuneACCESS table cut down to in-frame rearrangements. Part of the clones is not present; checked against another copy, under half of the missing clones reflect an unresolved V gene, and the others are unexplained. The sample table records 200,000 or so clones; 85% to 90% of these occur just once. 3% to 3.5% of the sample rests with the top ten. Sequenced material: peripheral blood. The receptors stem from a man between 60 and 75 years old with acute or convalescent COVID-19.

The chain joins TRBV15 to TRBJ2-3; the D gene is possibly TRBD2 (6 bases). In germline, CDR1 is LNHNV, CDR2 YYDKDF (reference sequence). Trimming cost V 1 base and J 3 bases, with 8 bases left between them. This CDR3 comprises 14 residues. CDR3 sequence reads: CATSRAGGTDTQYF. The DNA for the CDR3 is TGTGCCACCAGCAGAGCCGGGGGTACAGATACGCAGTATTTT.

The J gene is TRBJ1-2, the V gene TRBV11-2, with a tentative D call TRBD1 (5 bases). The V gene lost 5 bases and the J gene lost 8 bases, with 15 bases spanning the gap. CDR1 and CDR2 (germline): SGHAT, FQNNGV. This CDR3 has 13 amino acids. CDR3 coding DNA: TGTGCCAGCAGCCCTTGGGGACTGGAAGGCTACACCTTC. Translation: CASSPWGLEGYTF.

The chain uses TRBV7-2 and TRBJ1-6, with 9 bases matching TRBD1. In germline, CDR1 is SGHTA, CDR2 FQGNSA. This CDR3 spans 15 amino acids. With 1 base clipped from V and 6 bases from J, the junction kept 1 base outside the gene matches. In DNA form, the CDR3 reads TGTGCCAGCAGCTTAGGGGACAGGGTTAATTCACCCCTCCACTTT. Residues: CASSLGDRVNSPLHF.

This clone was picked up one time. The genes are TRBV2 and TRBJ1-1; 9 bases are shared with TRBD1. Germline V CDR1 and CDR2: SNHLY, FYNNEI. The V gene end was trimmed by 6 bases and the J gene end by 4 bases; junction bases not matched to a gene: 9. CDR3 length: 15 amino acids. CDR3 loop: CASRRPGTGSTEAFF. The CDR3 coding sequence is TGTGCCAGCAGGCGTCCCGGGACAGGGAGCACTGAAGCTTTCTTT.

The table lists this clone with a few counts. The chain links TRBV28 to TRBJ1-6, with 9 positions matching TRBD1. The germline gives CDR1 MDHEN, CDR2 SYDVKM. V dropped 5 bases and J dropped 9; count of bases not matched to a gene: 8. The CDR3 has 15 amino acids. The DNA for the CDR3 is TGTGCCAGCAGTCCCCCGGGACAGGGATTTTCACCCCTCCACTTT. Protein product: CASSPPGQGFSPLHF.

This chain uses TRBV11-2 with TRBJ1-5; D gene ambiguous. CDR1 is SGHAT and CDR2 is FQNNGV in the germline V gene. The ends were cut back, 1 base at V and 5 bases at J, with 6 bases in the middle. CDR3 length: 13 residues. The CDR3 loop is CASSLGLDQPQHF. The CDR3 coding sequence is TGTGCCAGCAGCTTAGGACTAGATCAGCCCCAGCATTTT.

CDR3 sequence (DNA): TGCGCCAGCAGCTTGTATCAGGCGAGCTCCTACAATGAGCAGTTCTTC. This encodes CASSLYQASSYNEQFF. The gene calls are TRBV5-1 and TRBJ2-1; the D is unclear. Trimming pared 1 base from V and 0 bases from J, leaving 11 bases between. The CDR3 has 16 residues. Germline lookup yields CDR1 SGHRS and CDR2 YFSETQ. Variable domain in full (rest from reference TRBV5-1 and TRBJ2-1): KAGVTQTPRYLIKTRGQQVTLSCSPISGHRSVSWYQQTPGQGLQFLFEYFSETQRNKGNFPGRFSGRQFSNSRSEMNVSTLELGDSALYLCASSLYQASSYNEQFFGPGTRLTVL.

The chain recombines TRBV7-6 with TRBJ1-2; 8 bases are a match to TRBD1. Germline V gene data show CDR1 as SGHVS and CDR2 as FNYEAQ. The ends lost 9 bases at V and 8 bases at J; junction bases unmatched: 5. This CDR3 has 11 residues. CDR3 region: CASPRGQGYTF. In DNA, the CDR3 is TGTGCCAGTCCCAGGGGGCAAGGCTACACCTTC.